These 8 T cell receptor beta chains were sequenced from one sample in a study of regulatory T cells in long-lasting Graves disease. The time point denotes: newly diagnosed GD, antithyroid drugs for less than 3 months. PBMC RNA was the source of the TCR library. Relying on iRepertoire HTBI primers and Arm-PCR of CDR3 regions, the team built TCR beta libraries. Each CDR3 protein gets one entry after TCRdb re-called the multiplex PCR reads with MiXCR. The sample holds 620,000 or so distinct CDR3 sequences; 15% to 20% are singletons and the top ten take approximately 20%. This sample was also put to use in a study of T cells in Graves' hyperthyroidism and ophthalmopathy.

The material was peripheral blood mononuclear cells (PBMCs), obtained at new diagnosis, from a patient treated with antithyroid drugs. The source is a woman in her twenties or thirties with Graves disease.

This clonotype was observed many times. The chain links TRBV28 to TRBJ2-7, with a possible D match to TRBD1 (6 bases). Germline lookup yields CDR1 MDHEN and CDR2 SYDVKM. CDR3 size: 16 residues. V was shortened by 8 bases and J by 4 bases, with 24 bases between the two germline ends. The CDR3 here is CASRTGGELKRYEQYF. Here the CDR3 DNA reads TGTGCCAGCCGTACTGGGGGCGAGCTCAAAAGGTACGAGCAGTACTTC.

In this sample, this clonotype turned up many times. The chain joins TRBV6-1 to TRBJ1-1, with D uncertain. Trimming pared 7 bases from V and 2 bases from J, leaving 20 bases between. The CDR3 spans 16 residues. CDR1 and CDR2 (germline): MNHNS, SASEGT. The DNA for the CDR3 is TGTGCCAGCACGGTCTACCGGGCAGGTCCTAACACTGAAGCTTTCTTT. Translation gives CASTVYRAGPNTEAFF.

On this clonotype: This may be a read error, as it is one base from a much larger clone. CDR3 sequence (DNA): TGTGCCAGCAGCTTAGCGCTAGCGGGAGGGCCCAATGATCAGTTCTTC. Protein: CASSLALAGGPNDQFF. The V gene is TRBV7-2, the J gene TRBJ2-1; 12 bases are a match to TRBD2. The CDR3 loop spans 16 amino acids. Germline loops: CDR1 SGHTA, CDR2 FQGNSA.

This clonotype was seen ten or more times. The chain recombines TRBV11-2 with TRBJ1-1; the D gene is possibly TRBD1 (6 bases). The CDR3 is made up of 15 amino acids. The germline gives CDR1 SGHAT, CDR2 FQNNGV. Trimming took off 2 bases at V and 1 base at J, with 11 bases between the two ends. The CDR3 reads CASSLFGQQNTEAFF. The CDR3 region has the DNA TGTGCCAGCAGCTTATTCGGACAGCAGAACACTGAAGCTTTCTTT. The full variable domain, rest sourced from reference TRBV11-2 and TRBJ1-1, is EAGVAQSPRYKIIEKRQSVAFWCNPISGHATLYWYQQILGQGPKLLIQFQNNGVVDDSQLPKDRFSAERLKGVDSTLKIQPAKLEDSAVYLCASSLFGQQNTEAFFGQGTRLTVV.

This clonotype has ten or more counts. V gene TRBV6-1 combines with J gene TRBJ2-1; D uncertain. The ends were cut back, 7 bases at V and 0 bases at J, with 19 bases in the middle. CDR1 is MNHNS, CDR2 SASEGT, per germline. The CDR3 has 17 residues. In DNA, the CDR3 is TGTGCCAGCACCCTAGACTTGGCGTCAAGCTCCTACAATGAGCAGTTCTTC. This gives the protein CASTLDLASSSYNEQFF.

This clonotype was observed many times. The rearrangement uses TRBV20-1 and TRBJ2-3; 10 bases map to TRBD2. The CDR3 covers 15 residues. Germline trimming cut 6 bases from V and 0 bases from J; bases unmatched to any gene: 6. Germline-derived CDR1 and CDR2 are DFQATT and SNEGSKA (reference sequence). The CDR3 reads CSALLAGPSTDTQYF. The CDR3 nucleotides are TGCAGTGCATTACTAGCGGGACCGAGCACAGATACGCAGTATTTT.

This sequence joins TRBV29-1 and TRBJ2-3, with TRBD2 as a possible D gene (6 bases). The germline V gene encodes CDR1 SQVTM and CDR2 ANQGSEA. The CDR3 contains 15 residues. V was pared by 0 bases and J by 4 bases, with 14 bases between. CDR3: CSVEEGGRSADTQYF. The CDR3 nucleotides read TGCAGCGTTGAAGAGGGGGGAAGGAGCGCAGATACGCAGTATTTT.

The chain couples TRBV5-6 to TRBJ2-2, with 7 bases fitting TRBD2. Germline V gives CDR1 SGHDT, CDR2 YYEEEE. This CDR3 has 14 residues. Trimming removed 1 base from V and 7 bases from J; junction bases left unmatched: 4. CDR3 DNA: TGTGCCAGCAGCTTGAGGGCGGGAGTCGGGGAGCTGTTTTTT. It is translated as CASSLRAGVGELFF.